Listed below are T cell receptor beta chains from one sample, sequenced in a study of T-cell reconstitution after alpha-beta-depleted transplantation in children. In TCRdb, the PCR reads were re-called with MiXCR into one record per CDR3 protein. The sample yields around 240,000 distinct CDR3 sequences, 9% to 10% seen once. This specimen was PBMCs from the stem cell graft donor, taken from the stem cell graft. All receptors come from a human donor who donated a stem cell graft to a child with SCID. Both conserved end residues are part of each CDR3. D genes are given only for firm matches. Clone size is given for some rows only: seen once, a few or many times, or a class if the clone is expanded.

TRBV6-1,many,NA,TRBJ1-3,CASSDLTGNTIYF,TGTGCCAGCAGTGATTTGACTGGAAACACCATATATTTT
TRBV27,many,NA,TRBJ1-1,CASSSRFGNLGNTEAFF,TGTGCCAGCAGTTCCAGGTTCGGCAACCTTGGCAACACTGAAGCTTTCTTT
TRBV7-9,many,TRBD2,TRBJ2-7,CASSLAQGLTSYEQYF,TGTGCCAGCAGCTTAGCGCAGGGACTAACCTCCTACGAGCAGTACTTC
TRBV27,many,TRBD1,TRBJ1-2,CASSLTRDSSNYGYTF,TGTGCCAGCAGTCTGACACGGGACAGCTCGAACTATGGCTACACCTTC
TRBV9,many,NA,TRBJ2-2,CASSVEGSRELFF,TGTGCCAGCAGCGTAGAGGGGTCCCGGGAGCTGTTTTTT
TRBV4-1,many,NA,TRBJ1-5,CASSHNAGPSNQPQHF,TGCGCCAGCAGCCATAATGCAGGGCCTAGCAATCAGCCCCAGCATTTT
TRBV27,many,NA,TRBJ1-2,CASRFFDGLRANYGYTF,TGTGCCAGCAGGTTTTTTGACGGGCTTAGGGCTAACTATGGCTACACCTTC
TRBV12-3/TRBV12-4,NA,NA,TRBJ2-7,CASSRRVTSSYEQYF,TGTGCCAGCAGCCGCAGGGTTACAAGCTCCTACGAGCAGTACTTC
TRBV5-5,many,NA,TRBJ1-2,CASSFDGANYGYTF,TGTGCCAGCAGCTTCGATGGAGCTAACTATGGCTACACCTTC
TRBV5-1,NA,NA,TRBJ1-2,CASSSDGKNYGYTF,TGCGCCAGCAGCTCCGACGGAAAAAACTATGGCTACACCTTC
TRBV6-5,many,NA,TRBJ2-7,CASSYSGEFYYEQYF,TGTGCCAGCAGTTACTCTGGGGAGTTCTACTACGAGCAGTACTTC
TRBV7-9,many,NA,TRBJ1-2,CASSLKKLSGYTF,TGTGCCAGCAGCTTAAAAAAGCTAAGCGGCTACACCTTC
TRBV7-2,many,NA,TRBJ1-2,CASSLEAYGYTF,TGTGCCAGCAGCTTAGAGGCCTATGGCTACACCTTC
TRBV15,many,NA,TRBJ2-7,CATSRVDSYEQYF,TGTGCCACCAGCAGGGTCGACTCCTACGAGCAGTACTTC
TRBV27,few,TRBD1,TRBJ1-6,CASRLRQGINSPLHF,TGTGCCAGCAGACTCAGACAGGGGATTAATTCACCCCTCCACTTT
TRBV4-1,many,TRBD2,TRBJ2-1,CASSQEGVAGVRSYNEQFF,TGCGCCAGCAGCCAAGAAGGGGTAGCGGGGGTTAGATCCTACAATGAGCAGTTCTTC
TRBV7-9,many,NA,TRBJ1-4,CASSLSEGPTNEKLFF,TGTGCCAGCAGCTTAAGCGAGGGTCCAACTAATGAAAAACTGTTTTTT
TRBV10-3,many,NA,TRBJ2-2,CATSPRETGELFF,TGTGCCACCAGTCCGAGGGAAACCGGGGAGCTGTTTTTT
TRBV27,many,NA,TRBJ2-7,CASSLNRAYEQYF,TGTGCCAGCAGTTTAAACAGGGCCTACGAGCAGTACTTC
TRBV28,many,NA,TRBJ1-3,CASSSSPNRAGNTIYF,TGTGCCAGCAGTTCGTCCCCGAACAGGGCTGGAAACACCATATATTTT
TRBV7-8,many,NA,TRBJ1-6,CASSLTGKRDYSPLHF,TGTGCCAGCAGCTTAACAGGGAAACGGGATTATTCACCCCTCCACTTT
TRBV5-4,few,NA,TRBJ2-3,CASSLALGPTLTDTQYF,TGTGCCAGCAGCTTGGCCCTCGGACCGACCCTCACAGATACGCAGTATTTT
TRBV5-1,many,TRBD1,TRBJ2-4,CASSGGQGGNIQYF,TGCGCCAGCAGCGGGGGACAGGGTGGCAACATTCAGTACTTC
TRBV7-2,many,TRBD1,TRBJ2-3,CASSSSRTGHTQYF,TGTGCCAGCAGCTCCTCCCGGACAGGACATACGCAGTATTTT
TRBV4-1,many,TRBD2,TRBJ2-7,CASSQRAASGSYEQYF,TGCGCCAGCAGCCAACGGGCGGCTAGCGGTTCGTACGAGCAGTACTTC
TRBV6-1,many,TRBD1,TRBJ2-2,CASMRGTGFTGELFF,TGTGCCAGCATGAGGGGGACAGGGTTCACCGGGGAGCTGTTTTTT
TRBV4-1,many,NA,TRBJ1-5,CASSQAILGINQPQHF,TGCGCCAGCAGCCAAGCGATCTTGGGGATCAATCAGCCCCAGCATTTT
TRBV29-1,many,NA,TRBJ2-5,CSVGGPGRSAETQYF,TGCAGCGTTGGGGGGCCGGGACGTTCAGCGGAGACCCAGTACTTC
TRBV12-3/TRBV12-4,many,NA,TRBJ1-4,CASSLHRGRTNEKLFF,TGTGCCAGCAGTCTCCACCGAGGGAGGACTAATGAAAAACTGTTTTTT
TRBV5-1,NA,NA,TRBJ1-5,CASSLAPRDRDTYQPQHF,TGCGCCAGCAGCTTGGCCCCGAGAGACCGGGACACATATCAGCCCCAGCATTTT
TRBV5-1,many,NA,TRBJ2-7,CASSFIVDSYEQYF,TGCGCCAGCAGCTTCATCGTAGACTCCTACGAGCAGTACTTC
TRBV6-2/TRBV6-3,many,TRBD1,TRBJ1-5,CATLTGFQGQPQHF,TGTGCCACTCTGACAGGGTTTCAGGGTCAGCCCCAGCATTTT
TRBV3-1,many,NA,TRBJ1-5,CASSQGGRENQPQHF,TGTGCCAGCAGCCAAGGGGGGAGGGAGAATCAGCCCCAGCATTTT